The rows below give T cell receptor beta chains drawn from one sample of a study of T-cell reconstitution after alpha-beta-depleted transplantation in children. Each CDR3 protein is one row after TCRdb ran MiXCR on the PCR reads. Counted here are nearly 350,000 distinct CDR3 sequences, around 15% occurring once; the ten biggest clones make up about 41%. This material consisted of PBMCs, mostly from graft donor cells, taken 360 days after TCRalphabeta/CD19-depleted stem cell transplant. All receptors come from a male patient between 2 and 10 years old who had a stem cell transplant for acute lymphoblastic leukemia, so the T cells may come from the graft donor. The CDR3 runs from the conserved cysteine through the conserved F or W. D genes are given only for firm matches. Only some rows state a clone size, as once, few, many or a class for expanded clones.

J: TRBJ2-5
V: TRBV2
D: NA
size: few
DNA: TGTGCCAGCAGACAGGGAAGACAAGAGACCCAGTACTTC
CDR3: CASRQGRQETQYF

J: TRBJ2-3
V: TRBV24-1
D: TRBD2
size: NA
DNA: TGTGCCACCAGCTTAATGGCGCGGGAGCTCTTGACAGATACGCAGTATTTT
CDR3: CATSLMARELLTDTQYF

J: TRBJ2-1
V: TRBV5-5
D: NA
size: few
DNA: TGTGCCAGCAGCTTCGGGATGGGGAGCTCCTACAATGAGCAGTTCTTC
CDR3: CASSFGMGSSYNEQFF

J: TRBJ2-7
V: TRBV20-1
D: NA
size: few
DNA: TGCAGTGCTAGAGATCAGGTGGGGAGCTCCTACGAGCAGTACTTC
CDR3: CSARDQVGSSYEQYF

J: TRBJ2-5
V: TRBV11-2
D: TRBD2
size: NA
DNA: TGTGCCAGCAGCTTAGTCCGGACTAGCGGGCTCAAAGAGACCCAGTACTTC
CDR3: CASSLVRTSGLKETQYF

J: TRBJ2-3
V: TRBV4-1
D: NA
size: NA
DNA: TGCGCCAGCAGCTCAACGGGCCTCAGCACAGATACGCAGTATTTT
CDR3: CASSSTGLSTDTQYF

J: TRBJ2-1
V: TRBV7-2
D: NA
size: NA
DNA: TGTGCCAGCAGCTTAGGGCGGAAGAGCTCCTACAATGAGCAGTTCTTC
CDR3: CASSLGRKSSYNEQFF

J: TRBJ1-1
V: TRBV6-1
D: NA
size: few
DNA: TGTGCCAGCAGTGAACGGGTCCGGGGGAACACTGAAGCTTTCTTT
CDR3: CASSERVRGNTEAFF

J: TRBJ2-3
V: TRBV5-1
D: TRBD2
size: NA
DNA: TGCGCCAGCAGCTTGCATGTCCTTAGCGGGAGTCTGCAGTATTTT
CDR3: CASSLHVLSGSLQYF

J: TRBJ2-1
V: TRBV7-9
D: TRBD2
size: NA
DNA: TGTGCCAGCAGCTTTCGGCGGGAGGGCCCCTACAATGAGCAGTTCTTC
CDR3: CASSFRREGPYNEQFF

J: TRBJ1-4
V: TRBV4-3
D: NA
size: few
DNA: TGCGCCAGCAGCCAAGATTATATTGGATCAAGGAGGGAAAAACTGTTTTTT
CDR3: CASSQDYIGSRREKLFF

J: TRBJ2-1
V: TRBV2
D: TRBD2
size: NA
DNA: TGTGCCACCCTAGGACTAGCGGGAGTGAATGAGCAGTTCTTC
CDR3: CATLGLAGVNEQFF

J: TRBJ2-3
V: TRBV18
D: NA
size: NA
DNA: TGTGCCAGCTCACCACGTCCACAGGGCACAGATACGCAGTATTTT
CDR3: CASSPRPQGTDTQYF

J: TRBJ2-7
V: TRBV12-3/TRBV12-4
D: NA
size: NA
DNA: TGTGCCAGCAGTGCGCACGGGGCGGGGGAGCAGTACTTC
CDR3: CASSAHGAGEQYF

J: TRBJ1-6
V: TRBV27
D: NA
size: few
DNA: TGTGCCAGCAGTTTATTTGGTGTAGGACGGGCCCTCCACTTT
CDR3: CASSLFGVGRALHF